This T cell receptor (beta chain) was observed in a study of blood T cell repertoires in COVID-19. There are a few counts of this clone. Germline values: CDR1 KGHSH, CDR2 LQKENI. The V end lost 5 bases, the J end lost 4 bases, and 15 bases lay between the germline ends. The CDR3 sequence is 15 residues long. Sequencing was performed with immunoSEQ multiplex PCR; in TCRdb, only in-frame clones are kept and a portion is missing. The sample has around 29,000 clones, 80% to 90% seen once; the top ten hold 25% to 30%. This chain uses TRBV18 with TRBJ1-5, with D possibly TRBD1 on 6 matching bases. The sample was peripheral blood. The clonotype was recovered from a woman of 80 years or more with COVID-19, enrolled during active disease. CDR3: CASSNTGQGNQPQHF. The CDR3 DNA reads TGTGCCAGCTCAAACACAGGGCAGGGTAATCAGCCCCAGCATTTT.